The T cell receptor beta chain under discussion was sequenced for a study of blood T cell repertoires in COVID-19 (dated by TCRdb to 2018 to 2021). Concerning the study at large: Collaborator samples came from the United States, Italy and Spain and covered acute and convalescent phases of COVID-19. Sample metadata almost always included a de-identified subject ID, COVID-19 status, age in years and sex. HLA class I and class II types, where available, came from metadata supplied by the sample provider rather than from assay-based typing. Samples were obtained from the ongoing ImmuneRACE study (first 160 participants) and from over 1,000 subjects provided by 6 global collaborators. A freely available public database, intended as a resource for researchers studying the immune response to SARS-CoV-2, is where the repertoires were released. The material from the prospective study consisted of cDNA or gDNA derived from T cells, B-cell-depleted T cells, or PBMCs. Deeply sampled blood TCRbeta repertoires from subjects exposed to, actively infected with, or recovered from COVID-19 were included in the dataset.

The trim is 5 bases for V and 8 bases for J, with a gap of 12 bases between the germline ends. Including the terminal cysteine and phenylalanine, the CDR3 comprises 12 residues. Solely the CDR3 DNA is kept, with 36 bases framed from the first base. As encoded in the germline V gene, CDR1 is ENHRY while CDR2 is SYGVKD. TCRbeta CDR3 regions were amplified from genomic DNA by means of the immunoSEQ Assay, a bias-controlled multiplex PCR. The authors processed their data as follows. Within the assay, amplification of reference gene primers was used to estimate how many nucleated cells each sample contained. Sequence reads were collapsed and filtered to measure the absolute abundance of every unique TCRbeta CDR3 rearrangement. For each sample, productive Simpson clonality was calculated by taking the square root of Simpson's diversity index across productive rearrangements. TCRdb carries this immuneACCESS record with in-frame sequences only. Its versions omit some clonotypes, under half of them owing to an unresolved V gene in the studies checked, with the rest unexplained. V and J calls and clone size are those listed in that table; D and trimming were worked out from the DNA. A total of tens of thousands of clones appear in this sample, roughly 80% of them only once. 6.3% of the sample comes from the top ten.

Beyond this particular receptor, the publication reports: The quantity of clinical and demographic metadata differed by source and by participant and was supplied without curation.

In Seattle, one collaborating source enrolled patients while the infection was active and tracked those patients longitudinally over the course of disease. Each collaborating institution followed its own protocols to collect whole blood in K2EDTA tubes. For TCRbeta analysis, collaborator samples were shipped as frozen whole blood, as isolated PBMCs, or as DNA extracted from either sample type. This clone has more than one count but fewer than ten. The specificity of this receptor is unknown. No base-level quality is on record; no much larger clone is a single base apart. The sequencing sample was made of peripheral blood. This clonotype was obtained from a man between 65 and 85 years old with COVID-19, enrolled during active disease. The chain is assembled from TRBV10-3 and TRBJ1-2; no D gene can be assigned with confidence. The DNA sequence reads TGTGCCATCAGTACGTCGCGGAGAGGCTACACCTTC. This yields the protein CAISTSRRGYTF.